The next 3 T cell receptor beta chains were all read from a single sample in a study of blood T cell repertoires in COVID-19. Data came from immunoSEQ multiplex PCR; TCRdb stores just in-frame clones and leaves some out. Of under 300,000 clones in the sample, approximately 80% are singletons; the top ten hold 3% to 4%. Sequencing used peripheral blood. The source of these receptors is a woman aged 35 to 49 with active or convalescent COVID-19.

V usage is TRBV28 and J usage is TRBJ1-2, with D maybe TRBD1 (6 bases). Germline V lookup: CDR1 MDHEN, CDR2 SYDVKM. The CDR3 sequence is 14 residues long. V lost 5 bases and J 1 base, leaving 11 bases between the germline ends. DNA for the CDR3: TGTGCCAGCAGTCTTGCAGGGGATAACTATGGCTACACCTTC. Its translation: CASSLAGDNYGYTF.

As for this clone: Within the sample, other DNA sequences also encode this same CDR3. The chain carries TRBV5-1 and TRBJ2-3; TRBD2 matches at 7 bases. CDR1 and CDR2 from the germline V gene are SGHRS and YFSETQ. V lost 1 base to trimming and J lost 1 base; unmatched junction nucleotides: 3. CDR3 length: 15 amino acids. The CDR3 DNA is TGCGCCAGCAGCTTGAGTCGGGGGGGCACAGATACGCAGTATTTT. Translating it yields CASSLSRGGTDTQYF.

The V and J genes are TRBV5-5 and TRBJ2-1, with 8 bases matching TRBD1. The CDR3 consists of 15 residues. Looked up from germline, CDR1 is SGHKS and CDR2 is YYEKEE (reference sequence). The ends lost 1 base at V and 4 bases at J; junction bases unmatched: 4. This CDR3 reads CASSLWQGAYNEQFF. The CDR3 region has the DNA TGTGCCAGCAGCTTGTGGCAGGGGGCGTACAATGAGCAGTTCTTC.